This paragraph reports one T cell receptor beta chain. Its specificity is not known. The data derive from a study of blood T cells in healthy people across ages. Study results and limitations: Because donor CMV status was unknown, expanded clonotype changes were possibly confounded.

The second PCR ran roughly 6 to 11 cycles with a sample-barcoded 5' primer and J-beta primers. All samples gave at least 2.5 million CDR3-containing paired-end reads. In TCRdb, the 5' RACE reads were re-called with MiXCR into one record per CDR3 protein. This table holds over 1,500,000 distinct CDR3 sequences, about two fifths found once. CDR3 length: 17 amino acids. The V gene's germline CDR1 is SGHTA and CDR2 FQGNSA. J gave up 0 bases and V 6 bases, and 6 bases lay outside the gene matches. Sequenced: blood. This clonotype originated in a human donor in good health. The rearrangement links TRBV7-2 to TRBJ2-3; TRBD2 aligns across 13 bases. CDR3: CASRRTSGGPSTDTQYF. CDR3 DNA: TGTGCCAGCAGACGGACTAGCGGGGGACCTAGCACAGATACGCAGTATTTT. The full variable domain, with the rest looked up from reference TRBV7-2 and TRBJ2-3, is GAGVSQSPSNKVTEKGKDVELRCDPISGHTALYWYRQSLGQGLEFLIYFQGNSAPDKSGLPSDRFSAERTGGSVSTLTIQRTQQEDSAVYLCASRRTSGGPSTDTQYFGPGTRLTVL.